Listed below are T cell receptor beta chains from one sample, sequenced in a study of cytomegalovirus exposure and HLA in healthy donors. Using immunoSEQ multiplex PCR, the repertoire was profiled, and TCRdb retains in-frame clones only, with some absent. The sample holds some 79,000 clones, about four fifths seen once. Sequenced material: PBMCs. The receptors were sampled from a male donor in good health and CMV-seropositive. The CDR3 runs from the conserved cysteine through the conserved F or W. Each record gives: CDR3 DNA, CDR3 protein, J gene, D gene, V gene, clone size. A D gene is named only where the DNA matches it firmly. The size field is filled for only some rows; it gives once, few, many or a size class.

cdr3_nt: TGCGCCAGCAGCAGAACACAGGGGGCAAATAATGAAAAACTGTTTTTT
cdr3_aa: CASSRTQGANNEKLFF
j_call: TRBJ1-4
d_call: TRBD1
v_call: TRBV5-1
clone_size: .

cdr3_nt: TGTGCCAGCAGCGGGACAGGGGGTTGGGCCGGGGAGCTGTTTTTT
cdr3_aa: CASSGTGGWAGELFF
j_call: TRBJ2-2
d_call: TRBD1
v_call: TRBV19
clone_size: .

cdr3_nt: TGTGCCAGCAGCTCCGGAGGGGCCAGCTTCTATGGCTACACCTTC
cdr3_aa: CASSSGGASFYGYTF
j_call: TRBJ1-2
d_call: .
v_call: TRBV7-9
clone_size: .

cdr3_nt: TGTGCTAGTGGTCCCGGACTCACAAGCACAGATACGCAGTATTTT
cdr3_aa: CASGPGLTSTDTQYF
j_call: TRBJ2-3
d_call: .
v_call: TRBV12-5
clone_size: .

cdr3_nt: TGTGCCAGCAGAAGCGGGAGTGTTAATCCGGTTACGCAGTATTTT
cdr3_aa: CASRSGSVNPVTQYF
j_call: TRBJ2-3
d_call: TRBD2
v_call: TRBV27
clone_size: .

cdr3_nt: TGTGCCAGCAGTTACTCGAGAGGCAACTCCTACGAGCAGTACTTC
cdr3_aa: CASSYSRGNSYEQYF
j_call: TRBJ2-7
d_call: .
v_call: TRBV6-5
clone_size: .

cdr3_nt: TGTGCCAGCAGCCGGACAGTCGGAAACACCATATATTTT
cdr3_aa: CASSRTVGNTIYF
j_call: TRBJ1-3
d_call: .
v_call: TRBV6-5
clone_size: .

cdr3_nt: TGTGCCAGCAGCCAGGGGGCAAGCTCCTATAATTCACCCCTCCACTTT
cdr3_aa: CASSQGASSYNSPLHF
j_call: TRBJ1-6
d_call: TRBD1
v_call: TRBV5-4
clone_size: .

cdr3_nt: TGTGCCAGCAGTGACTCTCCTAGCGGATACAATGAGCAGTTCTTC
cdr3_aa: CASSDSPSGYNEQFF
j_call: TRBJ2-1
d_call: TRBD2
v_call: TRBV6-4
clone_size: .

cdr3_nt: TGTGCCAGTAGTAACAGCCCCTACGAGCAGTACTTC
cdr3_aa: CASSNSPYEQYF
j_call: TRBJ2-7
d_call: .
v_call: TRBV19
clone_size: .

cdr3_nt: TGTGCCACCAGCAGAGATAGAGCGGCCGCGAGGGCCCAGTACTTC
cdr3_aa: CATSRDRAAARAQYF
j_call: TRBJ2-5
d_call: .
v_call: TRBV15
clone_size: .

cdr3_nt: TGCGCCAGCAGCGCCGGCCGGAAGACAGGCCAAGAGACCCAGTACTTC
cdr3_aa: CASSAGRKTGQETQYF
j_call: TRBJ2-5
d_call: .
v_call: TRBV5-1
clone_size: .

cdr3_nt: TGTGCCAGCAGCTTAGACAGGGATGGGGCCAACGTCCTGACTTTC
cdr3_aa: CASSLDRDGANVLTF
j_call: TRBJ2-6
d_call: TRBD1
v_call: TRBV7-3
clone_size: .

cdr3_nt: TGCGCCAGCAGCTTGGAAAGGAGCGAGCAGTACTTC
cdr3_aa: CASSLERSEQYF
j_call: TRBJ2-7
d_call: .
v_call: TRBV5-1
clone_size: .

cdr3_nt: TGTGCCAGCAGCATCAGGGCTTCACCCCTCCACTTT
cdr3_aa: CASSIRASPLHF
j_call: TRBJ1-6
d_call: .
v_call: TRBV21-1
clone_size: once

cdr3_nt: TGTGCCAGCACCGGACTAGCGGACACCGGGGAGCTGTTTTTT
cdr3_aa: CASTGLADTGELFF
j_call: TRBJ2-2
d_call: TRBD2
v_call: TRBV6-1
clone_size: .

cdr3_nt: TGTGCCAGCAGCCACCGGGGGGGCCTGGGAGAGACCCAGTACTTC
cdr3_aa: CASSHRGGLGETQYF
j_call: TRBJ2-5
d_call: TRBD2
v_call: TRBV11-3
clone_size: .

cdr3_nt: TGTGCCAGCTCACCGGCAGGGTCAGAGACCCAGTACTTC
cdr3_aa: CASSPAGSETQYF
j_call: TRBJ2-5
d_call: .
v_call: TRBV18
clone_size: .

cdr3_nt: TGTGCCAGCAGCCTAGGGACAGGGATTTGGGCGCAGTATTTT
cdr3_aa: CASSLGTGIWAQYF
j_call: TRBJ2-3
d_call: TRBD1
v_call: TRBV5-6
clone_size: .

cdr3_nt: TGTGCCAGCAGTTACACCGGACAGGGCAGCTACGAGCAGTACTTC
cdr3_aa: CASSYTGQGSYEQYF
j_call: TRBJ2-7
d_call: TRBD1
v_call: TRBV6-6
clone_size: .

cdr3_nt: TGTGCCATCAGTGAGGAGGTCGCTTACGAGCAGTACTTC
cdr3_aa: CAISEEVAYEQYF
j_call: TRBJ2-7
d_call: .
v_call: TRBV10-3
clone_size: .

cdr3_nt: TGTGCCAGCTCATCGGCACTAGCGGGTAATGAGCAGTTCTTC
cdr3_aa: CASSSALAGNEQFF
j_call: TRBJ2-1
d_call: TRBD2
v_call: TRBV18
clone_size: .

cdr3_nt: TGTGCCAGCAGCTTGTCTTCCTTGCGACAGGGACGGTCCGAGCAGTACTTC
cdr3_aa: CASSLSSLRQGRSEQYF
j_call: TRBJ2-7
d_call: TRBD1
v_call: TRBV5-4
clone_size: .

cdr3_nt: TGCGCCAGCAGCCAATGGAGGGACTTTGGCTACACCTTC
cdr3_aa: CASSQWRDFGYTF
j_call: TRBJ1-2
d_call: .
v_call: TRBV4-1
clone_size: .

cdr3_nt: TGTGCCAGTAGTACGCTACAGGGCCGGGGAAGCAATGAGCAGTTCTTC
cdr3_aa: CASSTLQGRGSNEQFF
j_call: TRBJ2-1
d_call: .
v_call: TRBV19
clone_size: .